This T cell receptor (beta chain) was identified in a study of T cells in Graves' hyperthyroidism and ophthalmopathy. About the study: Peripheral blood was collected at initial diagnosis, before any treatment.

Absent ophthalmopathy progression within 18 months defined stable Graves' hyperthyroidism. PBMCs were derived from roughly 10 ml fresh peripheral blood. The CDR3 is made up of 11 amino acids. The V end lost 6 bases, the J end lost 8 bases, and 11 bases lay between the germline ends. Germline assignment: CDR1 LGHNT and CDR2 FRNRAP. What was amplified from RNA transcripts were TCR beta CDR3 regions. A set of HTBI primers served as the primers for a first-round RT-PCR of the TCR CDR3. From the multiplex PCR reads, TCRdb called clonotypes with MiXCR, one entry per CDR3 protein. Among about 560,000 distinct CDR3 sequences, roughly 17% were seen once, and the ten largest hold 15% to 20%.

This receptor was taken from a woman aged 18-29 years with Graves' hyperthyroidism. V gene TRBV12-5 combines with J gene TRBJ2-7, with D perhaps being TRBD1 or TRBD2 (5 bases each). The sample taken for sequencing was blood. As DNA, the CDR3 is TGTGCTAGTGGGACTCCGGGACAGCAGTACTTC. Its translation is CASGTPGQQYF.